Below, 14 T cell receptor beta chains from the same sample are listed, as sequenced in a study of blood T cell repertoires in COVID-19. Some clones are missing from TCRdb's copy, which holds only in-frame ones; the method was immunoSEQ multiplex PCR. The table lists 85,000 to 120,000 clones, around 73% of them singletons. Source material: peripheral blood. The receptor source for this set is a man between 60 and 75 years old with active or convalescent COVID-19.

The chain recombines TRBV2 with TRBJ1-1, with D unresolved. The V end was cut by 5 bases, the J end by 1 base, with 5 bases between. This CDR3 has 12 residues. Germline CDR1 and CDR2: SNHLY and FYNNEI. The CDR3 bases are TGTGCCAGCAGTCGGGAGAACACTGAAGCTTTCTTT. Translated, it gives CASSRENTEAFF.

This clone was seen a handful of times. The chain's CDR3 is CASSQGGPRLFF. The CDR3 coding sequence is TGTGCCAGCAGCCAAGGAGGGCCTCGGCTGTTTTTT. J is TRBJ2-2 and V is TRBV14; D might be TRBD2 (5 bases). Trimming pared 1 base from V and 13 bases from J, leaving 10 bases between. The CDR3 loop spans 12 amino acids. The V gene's germline CDR1 is SGHDN and CDR2 FVKESK.

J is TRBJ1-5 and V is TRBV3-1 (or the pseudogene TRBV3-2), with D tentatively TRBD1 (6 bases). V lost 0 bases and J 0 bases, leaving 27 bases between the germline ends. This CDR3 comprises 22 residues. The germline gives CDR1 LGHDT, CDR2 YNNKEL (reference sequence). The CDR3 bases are TGTGCCAGCAGCCAAGATTGTTACCAGGGGCCACCTTATCCTTTTAGCAATCAGCCCCAGCATTTT. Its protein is CASSQDCYQGPPYPFSNQPQHF.

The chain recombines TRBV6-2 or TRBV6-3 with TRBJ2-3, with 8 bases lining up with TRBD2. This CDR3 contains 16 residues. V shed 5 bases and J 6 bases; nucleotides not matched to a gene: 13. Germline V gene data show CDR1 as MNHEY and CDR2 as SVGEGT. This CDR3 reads CASSLLSGSWADTQYF. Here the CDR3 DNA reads TGTGCCAGCAGTCTTCTAAGCGGGAGTTGGGCGGATACGCAGTATTTT.

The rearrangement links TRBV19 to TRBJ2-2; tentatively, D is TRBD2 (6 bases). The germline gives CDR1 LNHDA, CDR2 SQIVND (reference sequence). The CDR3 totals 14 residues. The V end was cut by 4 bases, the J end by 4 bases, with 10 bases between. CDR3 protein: CASSTAGGTGELFF. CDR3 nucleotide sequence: TGTGCCAGTAGTACCGCCGGGGGCACCGGGGAGCTGTTTTTT.

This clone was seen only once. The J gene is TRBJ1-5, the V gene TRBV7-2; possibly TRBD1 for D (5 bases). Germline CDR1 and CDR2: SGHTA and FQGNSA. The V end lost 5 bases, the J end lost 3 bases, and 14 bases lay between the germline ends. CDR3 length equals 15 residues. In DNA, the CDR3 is TGTGCCAGCAGCCGTTCAGGGCCAGACAATCAGCCCCAGCATTTT. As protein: CASSRSGPDNQPQHF.

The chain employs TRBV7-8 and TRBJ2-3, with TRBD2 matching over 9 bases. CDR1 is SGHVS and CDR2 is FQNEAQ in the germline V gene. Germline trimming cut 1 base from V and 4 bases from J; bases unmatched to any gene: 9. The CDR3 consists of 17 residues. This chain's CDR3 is CASSLVFAGGPADTQYF. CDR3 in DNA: TGTGCCAGCAGCTTAGTTTTTGCGGGAGGGCCGGCAGATACGCAGTATTTT.

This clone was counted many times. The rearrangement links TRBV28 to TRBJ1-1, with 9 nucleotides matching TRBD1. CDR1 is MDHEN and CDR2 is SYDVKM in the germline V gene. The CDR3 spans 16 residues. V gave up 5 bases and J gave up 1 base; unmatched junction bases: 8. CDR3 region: CASSEQGALGNTEAFF. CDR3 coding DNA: TGTGCCAGCAGTGAACAGGGGGCTCTGGGGAACACTGAAGCTTTCTTT.

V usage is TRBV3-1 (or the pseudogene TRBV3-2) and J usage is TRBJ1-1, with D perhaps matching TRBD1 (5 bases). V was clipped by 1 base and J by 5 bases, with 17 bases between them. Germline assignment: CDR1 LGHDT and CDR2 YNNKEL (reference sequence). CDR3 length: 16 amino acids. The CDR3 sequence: CASSQGGAQRGTEAFF. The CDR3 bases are TGTGCCAGCAGCCAAGGCGGGGCACAGAGAGGGACTGAAGCTTTCTTT.

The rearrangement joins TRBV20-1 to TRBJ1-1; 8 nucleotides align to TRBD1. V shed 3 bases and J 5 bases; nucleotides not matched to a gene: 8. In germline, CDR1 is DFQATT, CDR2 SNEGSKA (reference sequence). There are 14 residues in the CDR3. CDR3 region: CSASGAGGGTEAFF. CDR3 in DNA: TGCAGTGCTAGTGGCGCAGGGGGCGGAACTGAAGCTTTCTTT.

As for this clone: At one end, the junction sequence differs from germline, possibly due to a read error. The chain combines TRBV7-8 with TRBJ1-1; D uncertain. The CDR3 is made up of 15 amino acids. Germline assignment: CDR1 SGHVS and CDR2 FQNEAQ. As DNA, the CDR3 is TGTGTCAGCAGCTTAGACTCCGACAAGAACACTGAAGCTTTCTTT. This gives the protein CVSSLDSDKNTEAFF.

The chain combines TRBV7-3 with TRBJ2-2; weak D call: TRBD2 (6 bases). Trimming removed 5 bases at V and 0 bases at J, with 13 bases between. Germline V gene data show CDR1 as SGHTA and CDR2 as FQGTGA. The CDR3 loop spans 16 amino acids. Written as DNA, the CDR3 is TGTGCCAGCAGCAAACATAGCGGAGCGAACACCGGGGAGCTGTTTTTT. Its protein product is CASSKHSGANTGELFF.

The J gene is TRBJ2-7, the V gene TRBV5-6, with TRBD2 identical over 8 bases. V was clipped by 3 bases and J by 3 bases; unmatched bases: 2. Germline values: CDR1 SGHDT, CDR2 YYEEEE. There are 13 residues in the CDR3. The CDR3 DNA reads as TGTGCCAGCAGCTCCGGGACTAGCTACGAGCAGTACGTC. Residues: CASSSGTSYEQYV.

CDR3 amino acids: CASATSGGYNYNEQFF. The CDR3 nucleotides read TGCGCCAGCGCCACTAGCGGGGGGTACAATTACAATGAGCAGTTCTTC. J is TRBJ2-1 and V is TRBV10-2, with 12 nucleotides matching TRBD2. With V trimmed by 8 bases and J by 4 bases, 9 bases remained unmatched. The CDR3 length is 16 residues. CDR1 and CDR2 (germline): WSHSY, SAAADI.